The 10 T cell receptor beta chains presented below share a single source sample, sequenced in a study of cytomegalovirus exposure and HLA in healthy donors (dated by TCRdb to between 2016 and 2019). The library was generated by the immunoSEQ multiplex PCR assay. For the multiplex PCR, a mixture combining 60 forward primers for TCR Vbeta segments and 13 reverse primers for TCR Jbeta segments was used. Entries here come from immuneACCESS through TCRdb and include only in-frame sequences with V and J called. Some clones fail to appear in such tables; in the studies checked, an unresolved V gene covers under half of the shortfall, and the cause of the remainder is unknown. The sample table holds 150,000 or so clones, of which about three quarters were seen once. About 4% of the sample belongs to the ten largest clones. Sequencing was done on a sample of PBMCs. The receptor set was obtained from a woman between 40 and 50 years old in good health and CMV-seronegative.

The genes are TRBV7-9 and TRBJ1-2, with D maybe TRBD1 (5 bases). This CDR3 is built from 15 residues. CDR1 is SEHNR, CDR2 FQNEAQ, per germline (reference sequence). V was cut by 3 bases and J by 12 bases, with 23 bases left in between. CDR3 protein: CASSFHSGLKGRHTF. DNA for the CDR3: TGTGCCAGCAGCTTTCACTCAGGCCTGAAGGGGAGGCACACCTTC.

The V call is TRBV30, the J call TRBJ2-1; no reliable D call. Germline lookup yields CDR1 GTSNPN and CDR2 SVGIG (reference sequence). The CDR3 consists of 14 residues. Trimming left V 0 bases short and J 3 bases short, with 9 bases between. CDR3 sequence reads: CAWSVSSLYNEQFF. Written as DNA, the CDR3 is TGTGCCTGGAGTGTCTCGTCTCTCTACAATGAGCAGTTCTTC.

The chain links TRBV6-1 to TRBJ1-2, with D perhaps TRBD1 (6 bases). The CDR3 loop spans 14 amino acids. The ends were cut back, 0 bases at V and 8 bases at J, with 13 bases in the middle. From germline, CDR1 is MNHNS and CDR2 SASEGT. The CDR3 sequence is CASSEAGGPYGYTF. The CDR3 DNA follows: TGTGCCAGCAGTGAAGCTGGGGGCCCTTACGGCTACACCTTC.

This clone was seen a few times. V and J are TRBV28 and TRBJ2-7; maybe TRBD2 (6 bases). The V gene's germline CDR1 is MDHEN and CDR2 SYDVKM. V was trimmed by 7 bases and J by 7 bases, leaving 14 bases between them. CDR3 length equals 12 residues. The CDR3 here is CASTLGDLEQYF. CDR3 coding DNA: TGTGCCAGCACCCTCGGGGACTTGGAGCAGTACTTC.

The chain links TRBV6-5 to TRBJ2-7, with 10 bases lining up with TRBD2. The CDR3 consists of 14 residues. Trimming cost V 7 bases and J 3 bases; bases outside gene matches: 6. Per germline, CDR1 MNHEY and CDR2 SVGAGI. The CDR3 sequence is CASTMTSGLYEQYF. The CDR3 DNA is TGTGCCAGCACTATGACTAGCGGGCTCTACGAGCAGTACTTC.

The V and J genes are TRBV20-1 and TRBJ2-1; a weak D match, TRBD1 (7 bases). V was trimmed by 6 bases and J by 10 bases, leaving 13 bases between them. The germline V gene has CDR1 DFQATT and CDR2 SNEGSKA (reference sequence). This CDR3 contains 11 residues. CDR3 in DNA: TGCAGTGCCTCCCAGGGGGGCGAGCAGTTCTTC. Its protein is CSASQGGEQFF.

This sequence joins TRBV6-4 and TRBJ2-1; TRBD1 might be the D (5 bases). The CDR3 consists of 16 residues. Germline CDR1 and CDR2: MRHNA and SNTAGT. Trimming took off 0 bases at V and 9 bases at J, with 18 bases between the two ends. CDR3 residues: CASSDSNRPRAGEQFF. CDR3 nucleotide sequence: TGTGCCAGCAGTGACTCGAACAGGCCCCGCGCTGGTGAGCAGTTCTTC.

This clone was seen just once. The rearrangement uses TRBV10-2 and TRBJ2-3; D is uncertain. The CDR3 spans 13 residues. The ends were cut back, 10 bases at V and 0 bases at J, with 11 bases in the middle. Germline V gene sequence: CDR1 WSHSY, CDR2 SAAADI. CDR3 in DNA: TGCGCCACCCGACTTGCTAGCACAGATACGCAGTATTTT. Protein product: CATRLASTDTQYF.

This clone has more than one count but fewer than ten. This chain joins TRBV6-6 and TRBJ1-1; possible D gene TRBD1, 5 bases. The V and J ends lost 5 bases and 0 bases respectively, with 16 bases between them. Germline V gene sequence: CDR1 MNHNY, CDR2 SVGAGI (reference sequence). There are 16 residues in the CDR3. The CDR3 DNA sequence: TGTGCCAGCAGTCCCCGCACCGACAGACTGAACACTGAAGCTTTCTTT. Translating it yields CASSPRTDRLNTEAFF.

This chain links TRBV6-1 with TRBJ2-3; 9 bases match TRBD2. V trimming: 1 base; J trimming: 2 bases; junction bases outside the gene matches: 4. The length of the CDR3 is 16 residues. Germline V gives CDR1 MNHNS, CDR2 SASEGT. The DNA of the CDR3 is TGTGCCAGCAGTGAAGGACTAGCGGACTACACAGATACGCAGTATTTT. Its translation is CASSEGLADYTDTQYF.